These 32 T cell receptor beta chains came from one sample sequenced in a study of cytomegalovirus exposure and HLA in healthy donors. Here immunoSEQ multiplex PCR was the method, and the copy in TCRdb shows in-frame clones only, minus some. The sample carries under 300,000 clones, around 90% recorded once. The sequencing input was PBMCs. The receptors here all came from a woman under 30 in good health and CMV-seronegative.

The chain joins TRBV5-8 to TRBJ1-1, with a possible D match to TRBD1 (6 bases). Per germline, CDR1 SGHTS and CDR2 YDEGEE. Trimming stripped 5 bases from V and 5 bases from J, with 16 bases between. The CDR3 loop spans 14 amino acids. CDR3: CASSRDITRTEAFF. The CDR3, as DNA: TGTGCCAGCAGTAGGGACATAACGAGGACTGAAGCTTTCTTT.

The V gene is TRBV27, the J gene TRBJ2-3, with TRBD2 matching over 10 bases. The V gene's germline CDR1 is MNHEY and CDR2 SMNVEV (reference sequence). V lost 2 bases and J lost 5; bases outside the gene matches: 22. The CDR3 extends over 21 amino acids. CDR3 protein: CASSLPGQEIQLAGIVDTQYF. The CDR3 DNA reads as TGTGCCAGCAGTTTACCGGGACAAGAGATCCAACTAGCGGGGATTGTAGATACGCAGTATTTT.

This rearrangement joins TRBV5-1 to TRBJ2-1; 8 bases line up with TRBD2. The CDR3 has 13 amino acids. The J segment lost 5 bases and the V segment lost 7 bases, leaving 5 bases of the junction unmatched. Germline V gene lookup returns CDR1 SGHRS and CDR2 YFSETQ. CDR3 in amino acids: CASRGGLNNEQFF. The CDR3 nucleotides are TGCGCCAGCCGGGGGGGCCTGAACAATGAGCAGTTCTTC.

The J gene is TRBJ2-2, the V gene TRBV10-1; possibly TRBD2 for D (6 bases). The V and J ends lost 2 bases and 2 bases respectively, with 12 bases between them. This CDR3 contains 16 residues. Germline CDR1 is WNHNN and CDR2 is SYGVQD (reference sequence). The CDR3 reads CASSENLRGNTGELFF. CDR3 nucleotide sequence: TGCGCCAGCAGTGAGAATTTGCGGGGAAACACCGGGGAGCTGTTTTTT.

The chain couples TRBV5-1 to TRBJ1-6, with 10 bases fitting TRBD1. CDR3 length equals 16 residues. Germline trimming cut 1 base from V and 10 bases from J; bases unmatched to any gene: 8. In germline, CDR1 is SGHRS, CDR2 YFSETQ. CDR3 in amino acids: CASSLPLTGGGSPLHF. CDR3 nucleotide sequence: TGCGCCAGCAGCTTGCCCCTGACAGGGGGCGGGTCACCCCTCCACTTT.

The genes are TRBV6-1 and TRBJ2-7, with a tentative D call TRBD2 (6 bases). V lost 2 bases to trimming and J lost 2 bases, with 10 bases between them. This CDR3 is 14 amino acids long. CDR1 is MNHNS and CDR2 is SASEGT in the germline V gene. For the CDR3, the DNA is TGTGCCAGCAGTGAATGGGGAGGACCCTACGAGCAGTACGTC. It encodes CASSEWGGPYEQYV.

This chain connects TRBV6-4 to TRBJ2-1; 8 nucleotides match TRBD1. The CDR3 consists of 16 residues. V gave up 11 bases and J gave up 3 bases; unmatched junction bases: 15. CDR1 MRHNA and CDR2 SNTAGT come from the germline V gene. The CDR3 spells CAGSEPTGDIYNEQFF. The CDR3 nucleotides are TGTGCCGGAAGCGAACCGACAGGGGACATCTACAATGAGCAGTTCTTC.

This clone has at least ten counts. V and J are TRBV10-1 and TRBJ1-2; 9 bases are shared with TRBD1. Germline V gene lookup returns CDR1 WNHNN and CDR2 SYGVQD (reference sequence). The trim removed 5 bases at V and 5 bases at J, leaving 3 bases unmatched. This CDR3 region has 13 residues. The CDR3 nucleotides are TGCGCCAGCAGTCCGACAGGGGGATATGGCTACACCTTC. Amino acid sequence: CASSPTGGYGYTF.

The chain combines TRBV7-8 with TRBJ2-5, with 10 bases that match TRBD2. Germline values: CDR1 SGHVS, CDR2 FQNEAQ. The length of the CDR3 is 15 residues. V lost 2 bases to trimming and J lost 5 bases; unmatched junction nucleotides: 5. CDR3 coding DNA: TGTGCCAGCAGCTTAAGCGGGGGGGCCTGGGAGACCCAGTACTTC. The encoded protein is CASSLSGGAWETQYF.

The chain has TRBV6-5 and TRBJ1-6; D call uncertain. CDR3 length: 15 residues. In germline, CDR1 is MNHEY, CDR2 SVGAGI. Trimming pared 0 bases from V and 7 bases from J, leaving 10 bases between. Here the CDR3 DNA reads TGTGCCAGCAGTTACTCGAGCAATTTCAATTCACCCCTCCACTTT. The encoded protein is CASSYSSNFNSPLHF.

The chain uses TRBV5-4 and TRBJ2-3; D is unresolved. The CDR3 length is 14 residues. Germline assignment: CDR1 SGHNT and CDR2 YYREEE (reference sequence). The V and J ends lost 3 bases and 2 bases respectively, with 10 bases between them. The CDR3 protein is CASSSNTNTDTQYF. In DNA, the CDR3 is TGTGCCAGCAGCTCTAATACTAACACAGATACGCAGTATTTT.

This clone was recorded only once. The chain links TRBV2 to TRBJ2-5, with 12 bases aligning to TRBD1. This CDR3 region has 15 residues. The germline V gene encodes CDR1 SNHLY and CDR2 FYNNEI. Losses at the gene ends were 6 bases for V and 5 bases for J; bases not matched to a gene: 7. CDR3 bases: TGTGCCAGCAGCGGCGGGACAGGGGGCCAGGAGACCCAGTACTTC. This sequence encodes CASSGGTGGQETQYF. The variable domain in full, with the rest retrieved from reference TRBV2 and TRBJ2-5, is EPEVTQTPSHQVTQMGQEVILRCVPISNHLYFYWYRQILGQKVEFLVSFYNNEISEKSEIFDDQFSVERPDGSNFTLKIRSTKLEDSAMYFCASSGGTGGQETQYFGPGTRLLVL.

The chain employs TRBV19 and TRBJ1-1; the D is unclear. V lost 7 bases, J lost 1 base, and 13 bases lay in between. This CDR3 spans 14 amino acids. Germline V lookup: CDR1 LNHDA, CDR2 SQIVND (reference sequence). CDR3 coding DNA: TGTGCCAGTATGTCGCAGGCGCAGAACACTGAAGCTTTCTTT. The encoded protein is CASMSQAQNTEAFF. The full variable domain, in which reference TRBV19 and TRBJ1-1 provide the parts outside the CDR3, is DGGITQSPKYLFRKEGQNVTLSCEQNLNHDAMYWYRQDPGQGLRLIYYSQIVNDFQKGDIAEGYSVSREKKESFPLTVTSAQKNPTAFYLCASMSQAQNTEAFFGQGTRLTVV.

This CDR3 is CASSSTRDRGSQPQHF. In nucleotides, the CDR3 is TGTGCCAGCAGCTCAACCCGGGACAGGGGAAGTCAGCCCCAGCATTTT. The V and J genes are TRBV7-9 and TRBJ1-5; 10 nucleotides agree with TRBD1. The ends lost 4 bases at V and 6 bases at J; junction bases unmatched: 9. The CDR3 is 16 amino acids. Germline values: CDR1 SEHNR, CDR2 FQNEAQ (reference sequence).

A note on this clone: The junction departs from the called germline gene at one end, perhaps through a read error. The chain is built from TRBV7-7 and TRBJ2-5, with a tentative D call TRBD1 (7 bases). Germline CDR1 reads SSHAT; CDR2 reads FNYEAQ (reference sequence). This CDR3 is built from 15 residues. CDR3 in amino acids: CASSDGGGREETQYF. The CDR3 nucleotides are TGTGCTAGCAGCGACGGAGGGGGCAGGGAAGAGACCCAGTACTTC.

The V call is TRBV25-1, the J call TRBJ1-2, with D unresolved. Per the germline V gene, CDR1 is MGHDK and CDR2 is SYGVNS. V lost 3 bases to trimming and J lost 6 bases, with 11 bases between them. This CDR3 has 13 residues. DNA for the CDR3: TGTGCCAGCAGTGACCCGCCCTATCATGGCTACACCTTC. Its protein is CASSDPPYHGYTF.

The chain couples TRBV5-1 to TRBJ2-3; possible D gene TRBD1, 6 bases. V was shortened by 1 base and J by 0 bases, with 12 bases between the two germline ends. Per the germline V gene, CDR1 is SGHRS and CDR2 is YFSETQ. The CDR3 sequence is 16 residues long. The CDR3 spells CASSLPDSTSTDTQYF. In nucleotides, the CDR3 is TGCGCCAGCAGCTTGCCGGACAGTACTAGCACAGATACGCAGTATTTT.

This chain links TRBV7-9 with TRBJ2-7, with D possibly being TRBD2 (7 bases). There are 16 residues in the CDR3. V was shortened by 5 bases and J by 5 bases, with 22 bases between the two germline ends. CDR1 and CDR2 (germline): SEHNR, FQNEAQ (reference sequence). The CDR3 spells CASSRAGGPGGDEQYF. As DNA, the CDR3 is TGTGCCAGCAGCCGAGCCGGGGGGCCGGGCGGCGACGAGCAGTACTTC.

The chain combines TRBV11-3 with TRBJ2-1, with D unclear. CDR1 and CDR2 from the germline V gene are SGHNT and YENEEA. Trimming pared 0 bases from V and 5 bases from J, leaving 26 bases between. This CDR3 contains 20 residues. The CDR3 is CASSLDLALRVYLKHNEQFF. CDR3 nucleotide sequence: TGTGCCAGCAGCTTAGATCTCGCTTTACGGGTCTACCTGAAACACAATGAGCAGTTCTTC.

This chain uses TRBV10-3 with TRBJ2-3; 10 nucleotides agree with TRBD2. Germline V gene data show CDR1 as ENHRY and CDR2 as SYGVKD. The CDR3 is 16 residues long. J was trimmed by 2 bases and V by 2 bases; bases with no gene match: 4. The CDR3 spells CAISEPGLANTDTQYF. The CDR3 nucleotides read TGTGCCATCAGTGAGCCGGGACTAGCGAACACAGATACGCAGTATTTT.

This clone is a singleton in its sample. The chain recombines TRBV11-3 with TRBJ1-1, with TRBD1 as a possible D gene (6 bases). CDR1 and CDR2 from the germline V gene are SGHNT and YENEEA. Trimming stripped 0 bases from V and 7 bases from J, with 18 bases between. The CDR3 is made up of 16 amino acids. CDR3 amino acids: CASSLDGRGGSDEAFF. The CDR3 region has the DNA TGTGCCAGCAGCTTAGATGGGAGAGGGGGAAGCGATGAAGCTTTCTTT.

The chain uses TRBV5-6 and TRBJ2-3; 7 bases align to TRBD2. J was trimmed by 0 bases and V by 6 bases; bases with no gene match: 10. Germline V lookup: CDR1 SGHDT, CDR2 YYEEEE. This CDR3 is built from 16 residues. CDR3 bases: TGTGCCAGCACAAGAGAGCGGGGTTCGAGCACAGATACGCAGTATTTT. It translates to CASTRERGSSTDTQYF.

The chain joins TRBV6-1 to TRBJ1-6; a weak D match, TRBD1 (5 bases). Germline assignment: CDR1 MNHNS and CDR2 SASEGT. The CDR3 loop spans 15 amino acids. V lost 4 bases and J lost 8, with 15 bases in between. As DNA, the CDR3 is TGTGCCAGCAGTGTTTTTTGGGGGGTTGATTCACCCCTCCACTTT. The encoded protein is CASSVFWGVDSPLHF.

In DNA form, the CDR3 reads TGTGCCAGCAATTTCTCACCTACAGGGAGCTATAATTCACCCCTCCACTTT. Encoded protein: CASNFSPTGSYNSPLHF. The V call is TRBV2, the J call TRBJ1-6, with TRBD1 as a possible D gene (6 bases). Trimming cost V 7 bases and J 3 bases, with 19 bases left between them. Germline assignment: CDR1 SNHLY and CDR2 FYNNEI. The CDR3 totals 17 residues.

The rearrangement joins TRBV7-6 to TRBJ1-1; D ambiguous. The CDR3 totals 11 residues. The V gene lost 1 base and the J gene lost 7 bases, with 4 bases spanning the gap. Germline assignment: CDR1 SGHVS and CDR2 FNYEAQ. The CDR3 region is CASSLGGEAFF. CDR3 DNA: TGTGCCAGCAGCTTAGGAGGTGAAGCTTTCTTT.

The gene calls are TRBV5-1 and TRBJ2-1, with a tentative D call TRBD2 (6 bases). Germline CDR1 reads SGHRS; CDR2 reads YFSETQ. V shed 5 bases and J shed 3 bases, with 12 bases lying between them. The CDR3 consists of 14 residues. CDR3 DNA sequence: TGCGCCAGCAGTGTTAGCGGACTCTACAATGAGCAGTTCTTC. Protein product: CASSVSGLYNEQFF.

This chain uses TRBV6-1 with TRBJ1-4; D not resolved. Between the trimmed V and J ends, which lost 2 bases and 6 bases, there was a span of 10 bases. Germline-derived CDR1 and CDR2 are MNHNS and SASEGT. This CDR3 is 14 amino acids long. The CDR3 nucleotides read TGTGCCAGCAGTGAATGGAGGCTTGATGAAAAACTGTTTTTT. Its protein product is CASSEWRLDEKLFF.

This chain joins TRBV5-4 and TRBJ2-2, with TRBD1 matching over 8 bases. The CDR3 has 15 amino acids. Trimming removed 4 bases from V and 3 bases from J; junction bases left unmatched: 5. CDR1 is SGHNT, CDR2 YYREEE, per germline (reference sequence). The CDR3 sequence: CASSPTGADTGELFF. The CDR3 region has the DNA TGTGCCAGCAGCCCGACAGGGGCGGACACCGGGGAGCTGTTTTTT. Full variable domain (rest looked up from reference TRBV5-4 and TRBJ2-2): ETGVTQSPTHLIKTRGQQVTLRCSSQSGHNTVSWYQQALGQGPQFIFQYYREEENGRGNFPPRFSGLQFPNYSSELNVNALELDDSALYLCASSPTGADTGELFFGEGSRLTVL.

The chain joins TRBV6-6 to TRBJ2-1; possible D gene TRBD1, 5 bases. The CDR3 runs to 11 residues. Per the germline V gene, CDR1 is MNHNY and CDR2 is SVGAGI (reference sequence). V shed 0 bases and J shed 16 bases, with 10 bases lying between them. In DNA, the CDR3 is TGTGCCAGCAGTTACTCCCAGGGTCTTTTCTTC. As protein: CASSYSQGLFF.

The CDR3 DNA is TGTGCCAGTAGAAAGCAGGGCCGCTTAACTATAGCTTTCTTT. Protein: CASRKQGRLTIAFF. The chain recombines TRBV19 with TRBJ1-1, with a tentative D call TRBD1 (5 bases). Germline V gene lookup returns CDR1 LNHDA and CDR2 SQIVND (reference sequence). The germline V and J ends were trimmed by 6 bases and 10 bases, with 21 bases remaining between them. This CDR3 spans 14 amino acids.

The chain recombines TRBV9 with TRBJ2-3, with TRBD2 matching over 8 bases. The CDR3 contains 16 residues. CDR1 is SGDLS, CDR2 YYNGEE, per germline. V lost 0 bases and J lost 3; bases outside the gene matches: 6. This chain's CDR3 is CASSVVFGGATDTQYF. The CDR3 DNA reads TGTGCCAGCAGCGTAGTCTTCGGGGGGGCAACAGATACGCAGTATTTT.

The chain has TRBV6-1 and TRBJ2-7; 7 positions agree with TRBD1. The trim removed 10 bases at V and 4 bases at J, leaving 13 bases unmatched. The CDR3 totals 14 residues. Germline V CDR1 and CDR2: MNHNS, SASEGT. This CDR3 is CATHTGASDYEQYV. DNA of the CDR3: TGTGCCACCCACACAGGGGCCTCCGATTACGAGCAGTACGTC.